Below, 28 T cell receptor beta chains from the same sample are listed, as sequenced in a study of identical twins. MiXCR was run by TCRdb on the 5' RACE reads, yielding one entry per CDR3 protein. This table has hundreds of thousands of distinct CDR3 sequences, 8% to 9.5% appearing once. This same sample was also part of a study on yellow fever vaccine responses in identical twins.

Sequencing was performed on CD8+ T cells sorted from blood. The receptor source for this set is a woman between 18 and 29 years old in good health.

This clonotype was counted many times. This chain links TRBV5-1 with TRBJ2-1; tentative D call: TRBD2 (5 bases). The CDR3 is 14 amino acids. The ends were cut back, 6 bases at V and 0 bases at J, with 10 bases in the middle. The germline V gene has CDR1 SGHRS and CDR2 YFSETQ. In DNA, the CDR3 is TGCGCCAGCACTAGCTCCAGCTCCTACAATGAGCAGTTCTTC. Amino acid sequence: CASTSSSSYNEQFF.

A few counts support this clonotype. The CDR3 DNA follows: TGCGCCAGCCGCCCTAGCGGGAGGGCGTACGAGCAGTACTTC. It is translated as CASRPSGRAYEQYF. V usage is TRBV4-1 and J usage is TRBJ2-7; TRBD2 matches at 12 bases. Germline V CDR1 and CDR2: MGHRA, YSYEKL. The CDR3 extends over 14 amino acids. J gave up 4 bases and V 8 bases, and 6 bases lay outside the gene matches.

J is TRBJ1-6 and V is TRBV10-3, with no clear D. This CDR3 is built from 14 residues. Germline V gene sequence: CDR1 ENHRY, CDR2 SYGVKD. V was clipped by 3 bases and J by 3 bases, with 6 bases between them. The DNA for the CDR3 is TGTGCCATCAGTGACCTTAGCTATAATTCACCCCTCCACTTT. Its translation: CAISDLSYNSPLHF.

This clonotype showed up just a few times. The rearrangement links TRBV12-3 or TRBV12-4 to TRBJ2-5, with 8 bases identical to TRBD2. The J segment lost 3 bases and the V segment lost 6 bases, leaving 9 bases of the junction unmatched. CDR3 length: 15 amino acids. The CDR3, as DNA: TGTGCCAGCAGCCCCCCCCGGGAGGGCGAAGAGACCCAGTACTTC. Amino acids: CASSPPREGEETQYF.

This CDR3 is CASRLAGDNEQFF. The DNA for the CDR3 is TGTGCCAGCAGATTGGCGGGAGACAATGAGCAGTTCTTC. V and J are TRBV25-1 and TRBJ2-1; 7 bases align to TRBD2. Per germline, CDR1 MGHDK and CDR2 SYGVNS. The CDR3 is 13 residues long. Losses at the gene ends were 6 bases for V and 5 bases for J; bases not matched to a gene: 4.

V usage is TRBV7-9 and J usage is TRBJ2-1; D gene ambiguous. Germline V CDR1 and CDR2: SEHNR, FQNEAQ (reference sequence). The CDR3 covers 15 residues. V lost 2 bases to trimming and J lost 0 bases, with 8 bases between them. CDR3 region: CASSLQESSYNEQFF. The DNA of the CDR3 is TGTGCCAGCAGCTTACAGGAGTCCTCCTACAATGAGCAGTTCTTC. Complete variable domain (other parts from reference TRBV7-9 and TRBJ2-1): DTGVSQNPRHKITKRGQNVTFRCDPISEHNRLYWYRQTLGQGPEFLTYFQNEAQLEKSRLLSDRFSAERPKGSFSTLEIQRTEQGDSAMYLCASSLQESSYNEQFFGPGTRLTVL.

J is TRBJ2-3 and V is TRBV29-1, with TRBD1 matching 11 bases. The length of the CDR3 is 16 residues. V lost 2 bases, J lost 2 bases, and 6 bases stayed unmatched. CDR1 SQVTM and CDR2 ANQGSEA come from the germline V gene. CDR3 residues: CSVELGQGDSTDTQYF. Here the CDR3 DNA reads TGCAGCGTTGAACTGGGACAGGGGGACTCCACAGATACGCAGTATTTT.

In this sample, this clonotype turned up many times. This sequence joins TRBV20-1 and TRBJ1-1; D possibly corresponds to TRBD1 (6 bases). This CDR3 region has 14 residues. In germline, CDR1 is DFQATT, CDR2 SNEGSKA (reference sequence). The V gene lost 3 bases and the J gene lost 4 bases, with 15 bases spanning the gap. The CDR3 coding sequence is TGCAGTGCTAGTGAAGGACAGTCGGTCACTGAAGCTTTCTTT. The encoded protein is CSASEGQSVTEAFF.

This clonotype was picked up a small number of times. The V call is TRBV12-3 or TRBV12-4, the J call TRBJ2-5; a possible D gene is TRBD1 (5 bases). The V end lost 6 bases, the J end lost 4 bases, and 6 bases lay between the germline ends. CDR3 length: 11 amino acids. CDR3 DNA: TGTGCCAGCAGAGGGGTAGAGACCCAGTACTTC. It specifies CASRGVETQYF.

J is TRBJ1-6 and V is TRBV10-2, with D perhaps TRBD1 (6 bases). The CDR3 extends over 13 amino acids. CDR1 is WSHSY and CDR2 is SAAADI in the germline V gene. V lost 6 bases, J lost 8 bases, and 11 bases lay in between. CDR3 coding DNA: TGCGCCAGCAGCGAGGACAGCTATTCACCCCTCCACTTT. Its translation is CASSEDSYSPLHF.

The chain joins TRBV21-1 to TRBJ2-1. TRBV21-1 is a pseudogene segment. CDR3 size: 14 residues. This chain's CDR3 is CASVQDLARNEQFF. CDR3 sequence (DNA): TGTGCCAGCGTACAAGACTTGGCTCGGAATGAGCAGTTCTTC.

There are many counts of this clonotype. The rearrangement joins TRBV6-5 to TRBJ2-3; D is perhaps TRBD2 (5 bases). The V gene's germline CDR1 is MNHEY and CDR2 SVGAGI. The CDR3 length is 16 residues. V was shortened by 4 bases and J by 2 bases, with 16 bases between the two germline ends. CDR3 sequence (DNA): TGTGCCAGCAGTTCTCTAGCTGATGCCTTCACAGATACGCAGTATTTT. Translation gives CASSSLADAFTDTQYF.

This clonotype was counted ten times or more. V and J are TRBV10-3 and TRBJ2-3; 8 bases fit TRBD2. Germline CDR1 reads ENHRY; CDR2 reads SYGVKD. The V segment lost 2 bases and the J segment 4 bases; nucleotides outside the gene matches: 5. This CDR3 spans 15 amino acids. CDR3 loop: CAISEISGISDTQYF. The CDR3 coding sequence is TGTGCCATCAGTGAGATTAGCGGGATCTCAGATACGCAGTATTTT.

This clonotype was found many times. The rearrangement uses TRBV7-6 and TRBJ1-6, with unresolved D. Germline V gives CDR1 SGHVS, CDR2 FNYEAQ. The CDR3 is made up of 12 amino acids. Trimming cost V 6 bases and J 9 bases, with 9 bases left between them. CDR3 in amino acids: CASSYLASPLHF. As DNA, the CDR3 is TGTGCCAGCAGTTATCTTGCTTCACCCCTCCACTTT. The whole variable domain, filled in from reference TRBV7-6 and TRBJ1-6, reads GAGVSQSPRYKVTKRGQDVALRCDPISGHVSLYWYRQALGQGPEFLTYFNYEAQQDKSGLPNDRFSAERPEGSISTLTIQRTEQRDSAMYRCASSYLASPLHFGNGTRLTVT.

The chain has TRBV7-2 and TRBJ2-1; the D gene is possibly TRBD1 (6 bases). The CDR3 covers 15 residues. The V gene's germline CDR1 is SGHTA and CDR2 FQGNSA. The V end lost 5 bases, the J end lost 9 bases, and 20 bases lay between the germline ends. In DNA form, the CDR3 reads TGTGCCAGCAGCCCATCGACAGGAGAGTGGGGTGAGCAGTTCTTC. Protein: CASSPSTGEWGEQFF.

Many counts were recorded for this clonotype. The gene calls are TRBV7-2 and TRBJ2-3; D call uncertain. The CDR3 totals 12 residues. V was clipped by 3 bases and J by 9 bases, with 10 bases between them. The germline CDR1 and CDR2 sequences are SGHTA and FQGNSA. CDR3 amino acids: CASSFDLMTQYF. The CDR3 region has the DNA TGTGCCAGCAGCTTCGACCTAATGACGCAGTATTTT.

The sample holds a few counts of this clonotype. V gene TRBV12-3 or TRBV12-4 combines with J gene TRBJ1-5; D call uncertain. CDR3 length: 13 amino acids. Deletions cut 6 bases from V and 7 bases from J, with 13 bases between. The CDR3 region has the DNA TGTGCCAGCAGCCCCCATTTGGGGCAGCCCCAGCATTTT. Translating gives CASSPHLGQPQHF.

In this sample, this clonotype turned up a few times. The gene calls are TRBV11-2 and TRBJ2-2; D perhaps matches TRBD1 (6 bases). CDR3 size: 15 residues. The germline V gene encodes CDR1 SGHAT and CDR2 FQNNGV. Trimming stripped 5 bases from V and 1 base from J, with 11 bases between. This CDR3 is CASSPGTLNTGELFF. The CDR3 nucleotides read TGTGCCAGCAGCCCCGGGACACTGAACACCGGGGAGCTGTTTTTT.

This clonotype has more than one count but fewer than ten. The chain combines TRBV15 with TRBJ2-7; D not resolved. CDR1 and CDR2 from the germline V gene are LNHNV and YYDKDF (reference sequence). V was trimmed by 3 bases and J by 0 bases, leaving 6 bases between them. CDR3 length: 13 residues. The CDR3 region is CATSSPSSYEQYF. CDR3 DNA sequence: TGTGCCACCAGCAGCCCGAGCTCCTACGAGCAGTACTTC.

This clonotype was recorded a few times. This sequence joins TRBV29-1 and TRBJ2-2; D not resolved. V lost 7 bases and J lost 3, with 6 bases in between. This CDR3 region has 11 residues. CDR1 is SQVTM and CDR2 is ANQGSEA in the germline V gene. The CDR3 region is CSGLDTGELFF. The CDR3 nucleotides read TGCAGCGGTCTAGACACCGGGGAGCTGTTTTTT.

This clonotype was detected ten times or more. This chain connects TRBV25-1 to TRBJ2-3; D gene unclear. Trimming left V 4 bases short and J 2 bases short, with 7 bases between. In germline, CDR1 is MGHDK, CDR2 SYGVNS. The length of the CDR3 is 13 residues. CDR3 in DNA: TGTGCCAGCAGTGTGGGTTCCACAGATACGCAGTATTTT. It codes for CASSVGSTDTQYF.

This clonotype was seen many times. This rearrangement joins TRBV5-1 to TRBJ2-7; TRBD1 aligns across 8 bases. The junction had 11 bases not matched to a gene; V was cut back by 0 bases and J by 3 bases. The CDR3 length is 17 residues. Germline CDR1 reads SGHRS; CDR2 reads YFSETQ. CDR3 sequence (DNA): TGCGCCAGCAGCTTGGCCACGACAGGGGAACTGGGCTACGAGCAGTACTTC. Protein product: CASSLATTGELGYEQYF.

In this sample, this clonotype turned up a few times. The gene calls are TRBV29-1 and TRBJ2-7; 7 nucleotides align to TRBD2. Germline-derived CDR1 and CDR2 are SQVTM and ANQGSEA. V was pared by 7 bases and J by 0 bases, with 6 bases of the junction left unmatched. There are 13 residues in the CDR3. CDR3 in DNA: TGCAGCGCCACGGGACTACTCTCCTACGAGCAGTACTTC. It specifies CSATGLLSYEQYF.

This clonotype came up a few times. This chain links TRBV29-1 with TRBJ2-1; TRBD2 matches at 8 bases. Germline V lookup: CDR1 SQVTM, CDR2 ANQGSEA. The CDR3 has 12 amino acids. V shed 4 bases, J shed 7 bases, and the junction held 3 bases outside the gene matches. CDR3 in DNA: TGCAGCGTTGCCCGGGAGGGGAATGAGCAGTTCTTC. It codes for CSVAREGNEQFF.

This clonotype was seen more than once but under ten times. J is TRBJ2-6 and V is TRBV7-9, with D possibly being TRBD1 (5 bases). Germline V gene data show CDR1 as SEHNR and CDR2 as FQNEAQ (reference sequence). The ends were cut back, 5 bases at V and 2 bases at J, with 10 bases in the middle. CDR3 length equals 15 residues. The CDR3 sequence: CASSLDRAGANVLTF. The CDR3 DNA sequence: TGTGCCAGCAGCCTCGACAGAGCTGGGGCCAACGTCCTGACTTTC.

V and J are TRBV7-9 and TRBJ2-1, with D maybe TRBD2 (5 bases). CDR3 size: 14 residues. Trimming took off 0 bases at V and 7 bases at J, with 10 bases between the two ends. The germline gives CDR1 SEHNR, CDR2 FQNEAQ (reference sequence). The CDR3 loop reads CASSLAGVGNEQFF. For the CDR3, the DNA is TGTGCCAGCAGCTTAGCGGGAGTGGGAAATGAGCAGTTCTTC.

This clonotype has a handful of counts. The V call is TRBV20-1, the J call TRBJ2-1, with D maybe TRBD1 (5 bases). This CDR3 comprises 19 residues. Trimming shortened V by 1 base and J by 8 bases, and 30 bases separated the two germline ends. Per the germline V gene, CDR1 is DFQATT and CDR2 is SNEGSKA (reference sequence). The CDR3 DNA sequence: TGCAGTGCTAGAGTATATGATCCCCCTAGGGCAGGGAATACCTATGAGCAGTTCTTC. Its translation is CSARVYDPPRAGNTYEQFF.

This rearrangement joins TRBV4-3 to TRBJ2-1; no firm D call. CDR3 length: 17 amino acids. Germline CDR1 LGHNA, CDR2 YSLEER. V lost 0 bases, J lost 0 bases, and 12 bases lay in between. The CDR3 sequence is CASSQEDGARSYNEQFF. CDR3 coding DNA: TGCGCCAGCAGCCAAGAGGACGGTGCCCGCTCCTACAATGAGCAGTTCTTC.